The entry that follows covers one T cell receptor beta chain sequence. This entry comes from a study of T cell responses to AZD1222 COVID-19 vaccine. Study-wide context: Second doses at about 4 or about 12 weeks were pooled.

This CDR3 spans 15 amino acids. Trimming stripped 4 bases from V and 1 base from J, with 14 bases between. Germline V gene sequence: CDR1 SGDLS, CDR2 YYNGEE. TCRdb keeps only in-frame clones here, not all; method: immunoSEQ multiplex PCR. The repertoire holds approximately 170,000 clones, with around 87% as singletons. This chain uses TRBV9 with TRBJ1-1, with a weak D call TRBD1 (6 bases). This clonotype originated in an adult in good health. The source material was peripheral blood, sampled on day 0 of AZD1222 vaccination. The CDR3 bases are TGTGCCAGCAGCTACACTGCGACAGGGAACACTGAAGCTTTCTTT. Its translation is CASSYTATGNTEAFF. The whole variable domain, remainder taken from reference TRBV9 and TRBJ1-1, is DSGVTQTPKHLITATGQRVTLRCSPRSGDLSVYWYQQSLDQGLQFLIQYYNGEERAKGNILERFSAQQFPDLHSELNLSSLELGDSALYFCASSYTATGNTEAFFGQGTRLTVV.